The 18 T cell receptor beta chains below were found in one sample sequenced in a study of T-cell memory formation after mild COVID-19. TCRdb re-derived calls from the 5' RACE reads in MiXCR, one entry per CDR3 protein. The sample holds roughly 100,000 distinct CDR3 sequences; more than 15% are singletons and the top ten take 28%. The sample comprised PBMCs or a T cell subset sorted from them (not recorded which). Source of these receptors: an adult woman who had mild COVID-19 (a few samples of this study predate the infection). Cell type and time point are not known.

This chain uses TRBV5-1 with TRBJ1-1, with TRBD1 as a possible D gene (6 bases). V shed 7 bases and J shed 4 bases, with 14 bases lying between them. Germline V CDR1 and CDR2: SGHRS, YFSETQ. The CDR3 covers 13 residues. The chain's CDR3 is CASGNTRGTEAFF. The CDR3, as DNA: TGCGCCAGCGGCAACACCAGGGGCACTGAAGCTTTCTTT.

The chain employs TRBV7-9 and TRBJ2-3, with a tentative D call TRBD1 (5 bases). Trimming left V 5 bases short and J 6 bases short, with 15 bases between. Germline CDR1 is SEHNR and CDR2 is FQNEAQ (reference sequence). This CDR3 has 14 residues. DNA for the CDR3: TGTGCCAGCAGCCGCCAGGGTTCCGGGGATACGCAGTATTTT. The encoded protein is CASSRQGSGDTQYF.

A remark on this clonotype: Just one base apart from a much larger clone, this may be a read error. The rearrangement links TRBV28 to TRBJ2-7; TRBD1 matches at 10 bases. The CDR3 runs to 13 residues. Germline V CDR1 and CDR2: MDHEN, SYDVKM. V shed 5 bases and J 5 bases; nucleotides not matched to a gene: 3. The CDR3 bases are TGTGCCAGCAGTGCCGGGACAGGGGACGAGCAGTACTTC. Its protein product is CASSAGTGDEQYF.

CDR3 sequence: CATKPEVGGGHTDTQYF. The DNA of the CDR3 is TGTGCCACAAAACCTGAGGTGGGGGGGGGCCACACAGATACGCAGTATTTT. The gene calls are TRBV12-3 or TRBV12-4 and TRBJ2-3; TRBD2 is a possible D gene (7 bases). The CDR3 sequence is 17 residues long. The ends were cut back, 10 bases at V and 2 bases at J, with 25 bases in the middle.

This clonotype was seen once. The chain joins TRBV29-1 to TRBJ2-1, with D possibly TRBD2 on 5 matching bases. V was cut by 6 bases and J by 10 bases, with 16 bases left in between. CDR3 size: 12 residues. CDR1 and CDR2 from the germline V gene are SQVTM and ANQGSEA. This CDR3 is CSVERDGREQFF. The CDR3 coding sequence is TGCAGCGTGGAGAGGGATGGTAGGGAGCAGTTCTTC.

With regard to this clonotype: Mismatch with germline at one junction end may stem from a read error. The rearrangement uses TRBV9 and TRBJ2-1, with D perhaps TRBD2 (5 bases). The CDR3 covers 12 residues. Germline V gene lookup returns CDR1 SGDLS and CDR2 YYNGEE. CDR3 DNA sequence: TGTGCCAGCAGCGTAGGGTCCGGGGTAGAGGTCTTC. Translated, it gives CASSVGSGVEVF.

CDR3 in amino acids: CASSVSGTEFWGGGYTF. The CDR3 DNA sequence: TGTGCCAGCAGCGTGTCCGGGACAGAATTTTGGGGAGGCGGCTACACCTTC. This rearrangement joins TRBV9 to TRBJ1-2, with TRBD1 matching over 7 bases. V trimming: 2 bases; J trimming: 8 bases; junction bases outside the gene matches: 18. Germline loops: CDR1 SGDLS, CDR2 YYNGEE. This CDR3 has 17 residues. Full variable domain (rest looked up from reference TRBV9 and TRBJ1-2): DSGVTQTPKHLITATGQRVTLRCSPRSGDLSVYWYQQSLDQGLQFLIQYYNGEERAKGNILERFSAQQFPDLHSELNLSSLELGDSALYFCASSVSGTEFWGGGYTFGSGTRLTVV.

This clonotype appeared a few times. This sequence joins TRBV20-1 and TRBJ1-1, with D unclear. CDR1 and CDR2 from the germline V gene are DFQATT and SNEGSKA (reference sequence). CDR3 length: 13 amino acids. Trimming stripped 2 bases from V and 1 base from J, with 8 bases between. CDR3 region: CSARSMGNTEAFF. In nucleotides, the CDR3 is TGCAGTGCTAGATCTATGGGGAACACTGAAGCTTTCTTT.

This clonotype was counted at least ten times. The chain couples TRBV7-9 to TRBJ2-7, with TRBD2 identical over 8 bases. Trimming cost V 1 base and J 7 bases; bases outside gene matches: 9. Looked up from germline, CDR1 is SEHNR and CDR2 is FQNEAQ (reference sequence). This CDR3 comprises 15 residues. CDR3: CASSLVSGTRREQYF. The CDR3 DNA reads TGTGCCAGCAGCTTAGTTAGCGGGACCCGGCGGGAGCAGTACTTC.

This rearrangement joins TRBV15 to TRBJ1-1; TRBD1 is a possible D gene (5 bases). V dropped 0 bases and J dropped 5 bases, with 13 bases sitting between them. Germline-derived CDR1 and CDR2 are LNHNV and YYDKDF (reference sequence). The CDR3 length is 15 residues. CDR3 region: CATSRDVLGETEAFF. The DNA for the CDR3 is TGTGCCACCAGCAGAGATGTTTTGGGGGAGACTGAAGCTTTCTTT. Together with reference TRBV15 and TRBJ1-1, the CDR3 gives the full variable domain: DAMVIQNPRYQVTQFGKPVTLSCSQTLNHNVMYWYQQKSSQAPKLLFHYYDKDFNNEADTPDNFQSRRPNTSFCFLDIRSPGLGDTAMYLCATSRDVLGETEAFFGQGTRLTVV.

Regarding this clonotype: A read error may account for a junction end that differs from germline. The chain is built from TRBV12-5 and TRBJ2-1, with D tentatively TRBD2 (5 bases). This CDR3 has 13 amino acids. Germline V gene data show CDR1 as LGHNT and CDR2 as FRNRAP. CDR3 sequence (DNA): TGTGCTAGTGGTTTGGTACTAGGGAATGATCAGTTCTTC. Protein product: CASGLVLGNDQFF.

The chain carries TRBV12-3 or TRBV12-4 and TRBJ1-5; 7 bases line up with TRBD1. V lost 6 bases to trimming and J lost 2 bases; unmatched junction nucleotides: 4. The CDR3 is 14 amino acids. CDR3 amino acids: CASRLGQGNQPQHF. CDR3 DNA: TGTGCCAGCAGACTCGGACAGGGCAATCAGCCCCAGCATTTT.

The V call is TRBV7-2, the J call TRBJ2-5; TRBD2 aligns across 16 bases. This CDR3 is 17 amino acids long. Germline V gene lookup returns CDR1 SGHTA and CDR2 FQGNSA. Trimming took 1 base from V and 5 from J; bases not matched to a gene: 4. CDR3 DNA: TGTGCCAGCAGCTTAGGCCAGGGACTAGCGGGAGGGGAGACCCAGTACTTC. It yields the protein CASSLGQGLAGGETQYF.

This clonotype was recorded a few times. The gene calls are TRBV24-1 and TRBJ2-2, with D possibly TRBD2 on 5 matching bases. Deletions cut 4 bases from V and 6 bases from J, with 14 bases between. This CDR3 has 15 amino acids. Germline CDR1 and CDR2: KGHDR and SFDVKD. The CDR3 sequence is CATSDRLTGSGELFF. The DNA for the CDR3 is TGTGCCACCAGTGACCGTCTAACGGGGTCCGGGGAGCTGTTTTTT.

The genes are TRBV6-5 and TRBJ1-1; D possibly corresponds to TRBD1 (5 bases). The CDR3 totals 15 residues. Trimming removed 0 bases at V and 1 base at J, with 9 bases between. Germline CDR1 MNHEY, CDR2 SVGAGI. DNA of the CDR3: TGTGCCAGCAGTTACTCCGGGGGAGCGAACACTGAAGCTTTCTTT. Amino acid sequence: CASSYSGGANTEAFF.

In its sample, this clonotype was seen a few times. CDR3 protein: CASSHESRTRGNEQFF. DNA of the CDR3: TGCGCCAGCAGCCATGAATCACGGACGCGTGGGAATGAGCAGTTCTTC. The chain recombines TRBV4-1 with TRBJ2-1, with no clear D. Germline lookup yields CDR1 MGHRA and CDR2 YSYEKL. CDR3 length: 16 amino acids. The V end was cut by 3 bases, the J end by 7 bases, with 19 bases between.

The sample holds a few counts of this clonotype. CDR3 sequence reads: CASSPLAGWNTGELFF. In DNA form, the CDR3 reads TGTGCCAGCAGCCCGTTAGCGGGATGGAACACCGGGGAGCTGTTTTTT. The chain has TRBV5-5 and TRBJ2-2; 8 nucleotides match TRBD2. V was clipped by 4 bases and J by 1 base; unmatched bases: 6. Looked up from germline, CDR1 is SGHKS and CDR2 is YYEKEE (reference sequence). This CDR3 contains 16 residues.

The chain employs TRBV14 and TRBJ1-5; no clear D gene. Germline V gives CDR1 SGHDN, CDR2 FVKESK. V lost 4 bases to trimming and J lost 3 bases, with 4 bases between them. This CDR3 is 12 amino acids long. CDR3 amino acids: CASSLNNQPQHF. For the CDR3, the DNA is TGTGCCAGCAGCCTAAACAATCAGCCCCAGCATTTT.